The 22 T cell receptor beta chains below all came from one sample that was sequenced in a study of HIV-infected patients and healthy controls. Alpha and beta constant-region primers primed reverse transcription of approximately 460 ng RNA. Alpha and beta chain libraries were made separately by chain-specific third strand synthesis with multiplexing indices. Each CDR3 protein is one row after TCRdb ran MiXCR on the 5' RACE reads. The profile covers 4,500 to 5,500 distinct CDR3 sequences, with around 5.5% appearing a single time and around 34% taken by the ten largest. Roughly three months, about 14 weeks, into antiretroviral therapy, follow-up blood was collected. The repertoire came from unfractionated whole blood and reflected all unsorted peripheral T cells. This material consisted of blood, taken during antiretroviral therapy. The receptors here all came from an adult with HIV infection.

V and J are TRBV5-1 and TRBJ2-3, with D possibly being TRBD1 or TRBD2 (5 bases each). The CDR3 has 15 residues. Per the germline V gene, CDR1 is SGHRS and CDR2 is YFSETQ. The ends were cut back, 4 bases at V and 0 bases at J, with 12 bases in the middle. Here the CDR3 reads CASSEGPSSTDTQYF. The CDR3 DNA is TGCGCCAGCAGCGAGGGACCCTCTAGCACAGATACGCAGTATTTT.

The table lists this clonotype with many counts. V and J are TRBV19 and TRBJ1-1, with no clear D. V gave up 3 bases and J gave up 2 bases, with 13 bases separating them. The CDR3 is 15 amino acids. Germline assignment: CDR1 LNHDA and CDR2 SQIVND (reference sequence). CDR3 sequence: CASSILRRSNTEAFF. CDR3 nucleotide sequence: TGTGCCAGTAGTATTTTGAGGCGATCAAACACTGAAGCTTTCTTT. The full variable domain, in which reference TRBV19 and TRBJ1-1 provide the parts outside the CDR3, is DGGITQSPKYLFRKEGQNVTLSCEQNLNHDAMYWYRQDPGQGLRLIYYSQIVNDFQKGDIAEGYSVSREKKESFPLTVTSAQKNPTAFYLCASSILRRSNTEAFFGQGTRLTVV.

This clonotype was detected a few times. The rearrangement links TRBV6-4 to TRBJ2-1, with 8 positions matching TRBD2. Germline V gives CDR1 MRHNA, CDR2 SNTAGT. Trimming took 2 bases from V and 7 from J; bases not matched to a gene: 4. This CDR3 has 14 residues. The CDR3 reads CASSDGGGGNEQFF. The CDR3 nucleotides read TGTGCCAGCAGTGACGGGGGCGGGGGGAATGAGCAGTTCTTC.

This clonotype is deemed medium-sized. CDR3 amino acids: CASSLYGGADGYSNQPQHF. The CDR3 region has the DNA TGTGCCAGCAGCTTGTATGGGGGAGCCGACGGCTATAGCAATCAGCCCCAGCATTTT. The rearrangement links TRBV5-6 to TRBJ1-5; perhaps TRBD1 as D (5 bases). Germline CDR1 is SGHDT and CDR2 is YYEEEE. This CDR3 has 19 amino acids. The V end was cut by 1 base, the J end by 0 bases, with 20 bases between.

This clonotype is deemed medium-sized. The rearrangement links TRBV7-9 to TRBJ2-1, with D possibly being TRBD2 (5 bases). The germline V gene encodes CDR1 SEHNR and CDR2 FQNEAQ (reference sequence). This CDR3 region has 14 residues. V was shortened by 4 bases and J by 7 bases, with 14 bases between the two germline ends. CDR3 sequence: CASSSASGGNEQFF. The CDR3 nucleotides read TGTGCCAGCAGCTCAGCTTCCGGAGGAAATGAGCAGTTCTTC. Combining the CDR3 with reference TRBV7-9 and TRBJ2-1 gives the whole variable domain DTGVSQNPRHKITKRGQNVTFRCDPISEHNRLYWYRQTLGQGPEFLTYFQNEAQLEKSRLLSDRFSAERPKGSFSTLEIQRTEQGDSAMYLCASSSASGGNEQFFGPGTRLTVL.

This clonotype is labeled as medium-sized. J is TRBJ1-4 and V is TRBV20-1; unclear D gene. Germline CDR1 reads DFQATT; CDR2 reads SNEGSKA (reference sequence). The length of the CDR3 is 10 residues. Deletions cut 3 bases from V and 4 bases from J, with 0 bases between. The CDR3: CSASNEKLFF. For the CDR3, the DNA is TGCAGTGCTAGTAATGAAAAACTGTTTTTT.

By sample share, this clonotype is medium-sized (0.01 to 0.1%). The chain recombines TRBV29-1 with TRBJ1-1, with D uncertain. Germline V gene data show CDR1 as SQVTM and CDR2 as ANQGSEA. The CDR3 spans 11 residues. V lost 6 bases to trimming and J lost 0 bases, with 5 bases between them. The CDR3 sequence: CSVDVNTEAFF. The CDR3 nucleotides are TGCAGCGTAGACGTGAACACTGAAGCTTTCTTT.

Relative to its sample, this clonotype is medium-sized (0.01 to 0.1%). This chain joins TRBV11-2 and TRBJ1-1, with D possibly matching TRBD1 (5 bases). The CDR3 loop spans 12 amino acids. V lost 8 bases to trimming and J lost 5 bases, with 12 bases between them. Germline V CDR1 and CDR2: SGHAT, FQNNGV. The DNA for the CDR3 is TGTGCCAGCTCAACCGGGGCTACTGAAGCTTTCTTT. Protein: CASSTGATEAFF.

CDR3 DNA: TGTGCCAGCAGCCTCTGGGGGGGCCAAGGGCAGTTCTTC. It yields the protein CASSLWGGQGQFF. This chain uses TRBV7-3 with TRBJ2-1; D possibly corresponds to TRBD2 (7 bases). CDR1 and CDR2 from the germline V gene are SGHTA and FQGTGA. This CDR3 contains 13 residues. Trimming stripped 5 bases from V and 12 bases from J, with 17 bases between. Supplemented by reference TRBV7-3 and TRBJ2-1, the full variable domain reads GAGVSQTPSNKVTEKGKYVELRCDPISGHTALYWYRQSLGQGPEFLIYFQGTGAADDSGLPNDRFFAVRPEGSVSTLKIQRTERGDSAVYLCASSLWGGQGQFFGPGTRLTVL.

This chain connects TRBV6-5 to TRBJ1-6; 8 nucleotides align to TRBD1. This CDR3 comprises 15 residues. V shed 0 bases and J 10 bases; nucleotides not matched to a gene: 5. From germline, CDR1 is MNHEY and CDR2 SVGAGI. CDR3 loop: CASSYSRTGQSPLHF. The DNA for the CDR3 is TGTGCCAGCAGTTACTCTCGGACAGGGCAATCACCCCTCCACTTT.

By sample fraction, this clonotype is medium-sized (0.01 to 0.1%). The J gene is TRBJ1-1, the V gene TRBV7-6; D possibly corresponds to TRBD1 (5 bases). CDR3 length: 15 amino acids. The germline V and J ends were trimmed by 1 base and 3 bases, with 12 bases remaining between them. Per germline, CDR1 SGHVS and CDR2 FNYEAQ. This CDR3 reads CASSLEGSQYTEAFF. The DNA of the CDR3 is TGTGCCAGCAGCTTAGAGGGGAGCCAATACACTGAAGCTTTCTTT.

This clonotype is judged medium-sized. V usage is TRBV28 and J usage is TRBJ2-3, with 14 bases lining up with TRBD2. Trimming took 2 bases from V and 5 from J; bases not matched to a gene: 9. Germline lookup yields CDR1 MDHEN and CDR2 SYDVKM. The CDR3 sequence is 18 residues long. For the CDR3, the DNA is TGTGCCAGCAGTTTAGGCCCGGGACTAGCGGGAGCGGGAGATACGCAGTATTTT. Protein sequence: CASSLGPGLAGAGDTQYF.

This clonotype was counted many times. This chain joins TRBV19 and TRBJ2-1, with TRBD1 matching 9 bases. This CDR3 comprises 16 residues. In germline, CDR1 is LNHDA, CDR2 SQIVND (reference sequence). After removal of 5 bases from V and 4 bases from J, the junction contained 9 bases not matched to a gene. CDR3 DNA sequence: TGTGCCAGTAGTCTTACAGGGGGCGCGTCGTACAATGAGCAGTTCTTC. Protein product: CASSLTGGASYNEQFF. Supplemented by reference TRBV19 and TRBJ2-1, the full variable domain reads DGGITQSPKYLFRKEGQNVTLSCEQNLNHDAMYWYRQDPGQGLRLIYYSQIVNDFQKGDIAEGYSVSREKKESFPLTVTSAQKNPTAFYLCASSLTGGASYNEQFFGPGTRLTVL.

This clonotype showed up many times. The chain combines TRBV7-2 with TRBJ2-1; 8 nucleotides match TRBD2. The junction had 9 bases not matched to a gene; V was cut back by 6 bases and J by 5 bases. This CDR3 is 15 amino acids long. The germline CDR1 and CDR2 sequences are SGHTA and FQGNSA. CDR3 nucleotides: TGTGCCAGCAGGGACGCGGGGGGCCTTCACAATGAGCAGTTCTTC. This gives the protein CASRDAGGLHNEQFF.

This clonotype occurred a few times. The chain couples TRBV7-8 to TRBJ1-6; a possible D gene is TRBD1 (6 bases). The CDR3 spans 16 residues. Germline CDR1 and CDR2: SGHVS and FQNEAQ. The V and J ends lost 3 bases and 7 bases respectively, with 16 bases between them. Here the CDR3 reads CASSLGETGGNSPLHF. The CDR3 DNA is TGTGCCAGCAGCTTGGGGGAGACAGGCGGAAATTCACCCCTCCACTTT.

This clonotype was counted many times. The chain employs TRBV7-6 and TRBJ2-7; D unclear. The CDR3 contains 13 residues. The germline V and J ends were trimmed by 2 bases and 0 bases, with 5 bases remaining between them. Germline CDR1 is SGHVS and CDR2 is FNYEAQ. CDR3 in amino acids: CASSLLTSYEQYF. The CDR3 DNA reads as TGTGCCAGCAGCTTACTAACCTCCTACGAGCAGTACTTC.

This clonotype was recorded a few times. The chain links TRBV30 to TRBJ2-7; D is perhaps TRBD1 or TRBD2 (6 bases each). Germline assignment: CDR1 GTSNPN and CDR2 SVGIG (reference sequence). The CDR3 is 14 residues long. V was trimmed by 3 bases and J by 4 bases, leaving 16 bases between them. CDR3 amino acids: CAWSTGAGDYEQYF. As DNA, the CDR3 is TGTGCCTGGAGCACGGGGGCCGGAGATTACGAGCAGTACTTC.

This chain joins TRBV20-1 and TRBJ2-3, with 15 bases lining up with TRBD2. Looked up from germline, CDR1 is DFQATT and CDR2 is SNEGSKA (reference sequence). Trimming removed 0 bases from V and 0 bases from J; junction bases left unmatched: 10. The CDR3 spans 20 residues. The DNA of the CDR3 is TGCAGTGCTAGAGATGGTAGCAGGACTAGCGGGAGGGGCAGCACAGATACGCAGTATTTT. As protein: CSARDGSRTSGRGSTDTQYF.

This clonotype rates as medium-sized. The rearrangement links TRBV2 to TRBJ2-3; 7 bases fit TRBD1. The ends lost 6 bases at V and 4 bases at J; junction bases unmatched: 7. Germline V lookup: CDR1 SNHLY, CDR2 FYNNEI. The CDR3 runs to 14 residues. The CDR3 DNA sequence: TGTGCCAGCAGCAGGGACAGATTCCCAGATACGCAGTATTTT. It translates to CASSRDRFPDTQYF.

The chain uses TRBV30 and TRBJ2-5; 10 bases agree with TRBD1. This CDR3 region has 12 residues. CDR1 GTSNPN and CDR2 SVGIG come from the germline V gene (reference sequence). The chain's CDR3 is CAGDRGAETQYF. Written as DNA, the CDR3 is TGTGCAGGGGACAGGGGCGCGGAGACCCAGTACTTC.

This clonotype was counted ten times or more. The gene calls are TRBV28 and TRBJ2-3; TRBD2 agrees at 8 bases. V lost 7 bases and J lost 0; bases outside the gene matches: 6. The CDR3 contains 15 residues. From germline, CDR1 is MDHEN and CDR2 SYDVKM. CDR3 amino acids: CASTLSGDSTDTQYF. The CDR3 nucleotides are TGTGCCAGCACTCTTAGCGGGGATAGCACAGATACGCAGTATTTT.

The CDR3 protein is CASSQAGTLNTEAFF. The CDR3 DNA reads TGTGCCAGCAGCCAAGCTGGGACGCTGAACACTGAAGCTTTCTTT. This sequence joins TRBV14 and TRBJ1-1, with D possibly matching TRBD1 (5 bases). This CDR3 comprises 15 residues. Germline assignment: CDR1 SGHDN and CDR2 FVKESK. V lost 1 base to trimming and J lost 0 bases, with 9 bases between them.